The source of this T cell receptor (beta chain) is a study of blood T cells in healthy people across ages. CDR1 and CDR2 (germline): DFQATT, SNEGSKA (reference sequence). The V and J ends lost 6 bases and 0 bases respectively, with 9 bases between them. The CDR3 loop spans 12 amino acids. A sample-barcoded 5' primer and a J-beta primer mix were used in a second PCR of about 7 to 12 cycles. TCRdb itself ran the 5' RACE reads through MiXCR, one entry per CDR3 protein. The table has approximately 1.5 million distinct CDR3 sequences, roughly 32% seen once; the top ten hold over 9%. The receptor comes from a woman in her 30s in good health. The sequenced sample consisted of blood. The chain carries TRBV20-1 and TRBJ2-7, with D hard to call. CDR3 nucleotides: TGCAGTGCACCGCTGAGCTCCTACGAGCAGTACTTC. Protein product: CSAPLSSYEQYF.